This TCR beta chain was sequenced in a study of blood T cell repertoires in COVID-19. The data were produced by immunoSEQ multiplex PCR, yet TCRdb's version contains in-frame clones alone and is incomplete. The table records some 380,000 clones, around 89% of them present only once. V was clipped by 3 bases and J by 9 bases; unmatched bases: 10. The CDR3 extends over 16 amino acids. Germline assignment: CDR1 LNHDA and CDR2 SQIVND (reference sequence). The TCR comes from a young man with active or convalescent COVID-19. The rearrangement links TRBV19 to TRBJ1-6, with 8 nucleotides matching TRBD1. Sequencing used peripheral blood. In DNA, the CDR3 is TGTGCCAGTAGTATTAACCGGGACAGGATGACTTCACCCCTCCACTTT. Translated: CASSINRDRMTSPLHF.